The source of this TCR beta chain is a study of early T cells in non-severe SARS-CoV-2 infection. The CDR3 consists of 14 residues. CDR1 GTSNPN and CDR2 SVGIG come from the germline V gene (reference sequence). V lost 3 bases and J 1 base, leaving 12 bases between the germline ends. This clonotype was recorded many times. Via MiXCR, TCRdb re-called the 5' RACE reads, giving one row per CDR3 protein. The data show tens of thousands of distinct CDR3 sequences, 7.7% seen once. The rearrangement links TRBV30 to TRBJ1-1; D not certain. Sequencing input: whole blood. The sequence derives from an adult who was a healthcare worker with PCR-confirmed SARS-CoV-2 infection or an uninfected control (not recorded which). The CDR3 DNA follows: TGTGCCTGGAGGGACGCCGATCCGAACACTGAAGCTTTCTTT. This sequence encodes CAWRDADPNTEAFF.